The 19 T cell receptor beta chains reported below all come from one sample, sequenced in a study of response to subunit inactivated influenza vaccine. MiXCR, applied by TCRdb to the RT-PCR reads, yields one record per CDR3 protein. The sample comprises 300,000 to 350,000 distinct CDR3 sequences, around a fifth of which are singletons, and roughly 10% rests with the top ten. The material was PBMCs from blood, obtained approximately 20 months after vaccination. The receptors shown here come from a man between 50 and 69 years old who received an inactivated influenza vaccine.

This clonotype was seen only a few times. The chain employs TRBV28 and TRBJ2-7; 9 positions match TRBD1. With 6 bases clipped from V and 0 bases from J, the junction kept 3 bases outside the gene matches. Germline V CDR1 and CDR2: MDHEN, SYDVKM. The CDR3 consists of 14 residues. The CDR3, as DNA: TGTGCCAGCAGCTCGACAGGGGGCTCCTACGAGCAGTACTTC. Translation: CASSSTGGSYEQYF.

Only a few counts were recorded for this clonotype. This rearrangement joins TRBV24-1 to TRBJ2-5; 11 positions match TRBD2. V lost 6 bases to trimming and J lost 7 bases; unmatched junction nucleotides: 3. CDR3 length: 13 amino acids. In germline, CDR1 is KGHDR, CDR2 SFDVKD. The CDR3 region has the DNA TGTGCCACCAGTACTAGCGGGGGTTCGACCCAGTACTTC. Translating gives CATSTSGGSTQYF.

Turning to this clonotype: A much larger clone lies a single base off, so this may be a read error. The V call is TRBV29-1, the J call TRBJ1-1, with TRBD1 as a possible D gene (5 bases). Germline-derived CDR1 and CDR2 are SQVTM and ANQGSEA. V lost 7 bases and J 1 base, leaving 19 bases between the germline ends. This CDR3 comprises 15 residues. The CDR3 nucleotides read TGCAGCGGCCAGGGACTACTAAATAGGAACACTGAAGCTTTCTTT. Protein product: CSGQGLLNRNTEAFF.

This rearrangement joins TRBV6-5 to TRBJ2-3; D possibly corresponds to TRBD1 (6 bases). CDR3 length: 14 residues. Trimming took off 4 bases at V and 5 bases at J, with 13 bases between the two ends. Germline assignment: CDR1 MNHEY and CDR2 SVGAGI. The CDR3 DNA reads as TGTGCCAGCAGTTTAGGGGGTTGGGTAGATACGCAGTATTTT. Translation gives CASSLGGWVDTQYF.

The J gene is TRBJ1-6, the V gene TRBV15; tentative D call: TRBD1 (6 bases). The CDR3 sequence is 14 residues long. Looked up from germline, CDR1 is LNHNV and CDR2 is YYDKDF (reference sequence). V was clipped by 6 bases and J by 5 bases, with 11 bases between them. Written as DNA, the CDR3 is TGTGCCACCAGTCGGACAGTCAATAATTCACCCCTCCACTTT. Its protein product is CATSRTVNNSPLHF.

This clonotype was seen more than once but under ten times. This sequence joins TRBV4-3 and TRBJ1-1, with TRBD1 identical over 10 bases. The V segment lost 5 bases and the J segment 8 bases; nucleotides outside the gene matches: 11. The CDR3 sequence is 15 residues long. Germline CDR1 and CDR2: LGHNA and YSLEER. The CDR3 loop is CASSKRGQGLTEAFF. Written as DNA, the CDR3 is TGCGCCAGCAGCAAGAGGGGACAGGGGCTTACCGAAGCTTTCTTT.

This clonotype was found a few times. J is TRBJ2-7 and V is TRBV7-9; D remains ambiguous. The CDR3 is 13 amino acids. CDR1 is SEHNR, CDR2 FQNEAQ, per germline (reference sequence). V lost 1 base, J lost 5 bases, and 9 bases lay in between. The CDR3 loop reads CASSLGWSDEQYF. The CDR3 DNA follows: TGTGCCAGCAGCTTAGGTTGGTCCGACGAGCAGTACTTC.

V usage is TRBV20-1 and J usage is TRBJ1-2, with D perhaps TRBD1 (6 bases). V was pared by 5 bases and J by 3 bases, with 7 bases between. The CDR3 spans 11 residues. The germline gives CDR1 DFQATT, CDR2 SNEGSKA (reference sequence). Written as DNA, the CDR3 is TGCAGTGCTGCAGGGGACTATGGCTACACCTTC. Translation gives CSAAGDYGYTF.

The genes are TRBV4-2 and TRBJ2-7; D is perhaps TRBD2 (5 bases). This CDR3 is 15 amino acids long. V dropped 0 bases and J dropped 3 bases, with 12 bases sitting between them. Germline values: CDR1 LGHNA, CDR2 YNFKEQ. The CDR3 reads CASSQDDSGSYEQYF. CDR3 DNA sequence: TGTGCCAGCAGCCAAGATGATTCGGGGAGCTACGAGCAGTACTTC.

This clonotype has just a few counts. V gene TRBV7-9 combines with J gene TRBJ1-1; possibly TRBD1 for D (5 bases). The V gene's germline CDR1 is SEHNR and CDR2 FQNEAQ (reference sequence). Trimming removed 5 bases from V and 4 bases from J, with 14 bases in between. The CDR3 runs to 14 residues. The CDR3 DNA is TGTGCCAGCAGCCGAAACAGACAGTCCACTGAAGCTTTCTTT. Translating gives CASSRNRQSTEAFF.

This clonotype has just one count. V gene TRBV25-1 combines with J gene TRBJ2-5; D could derive from TRBD1 or TRBD2 (5 bases each). From germline, CDR1 is MGHDK and CDR2 SYGVNS. This CDR3 region has 11 residues. Trimming pared 4 bases from V and 5 bases from J, leaving 5 bases between. The CDR3 DNA reads TGTGCCAGCAGTGGGGACGAGACCCAGTACTTC. It specifies CASSGDETQYF.

The rearrangement joins TRBV7-9 to TRBJ2-5; D perhaps matches TRBD1 (6 bases). The V end lost 6 bases, the J end lost 2 bases, and 13 bases lay between the germline ends. The V gene's germline CDR1 is SEHNR and CDR2 FQNEAQ (reference sequence). CDR3 length: 14 residues. As DNA, the CDR3 is TGTGCCAGCAGAGCTCTTGACAGGCAAGAGACCCAGTACTTC. Amino acids: CASRALDRQETQYF.

At least ten counts were recorded for this clonotype. Here the CDR3 DNA reads TGCGCCAGCAGTTCAGGGACAGGGGGTGGCAATCAGCCCCAGCATTTT. This sequence encodes CASSSGTGGGNQPQHF. The chain uses TRBV5-1 and TRBJ1-5, with 11 nucleotides matching TRBD1. Looked up from germline, CDR1 is SGHRS and CDR2 is YFSETQ. This CDR3 spans 16 amino acids. V was clipped by 5 bases and J by 2 bases; unmatched bases: 6.

This rearrangement joins TRBV20-1 to TRBJ2-2; D is uncertain. CDR1 DFQATT and CDR2 SNEGSKA come from the germline V gene (reference sequence). Trimming stripped 0 bases from V and 6 bases from J, with 8 bases between. The CDR3 runs 13 residues. In DNA, the CDR3 is TGCAGTGCTAGAGATCGGCGGTCCGGGGAGCTGTTTTTT. As protein: CSARDRRSGELFF.

V usage is TRBV28 and J usage is TRBJ1-1, with 8 bases fitting TRBD1. The CDR3 runs 12 residues. Germline lookup yields CDR1 MDHEN and CDR2 SYDVKM. V trimming: 8 bases; J trimming: 3 bases; junction bases outside the gene matches: 2. This CDR3 reads CASATGDTEAFF. In nucleotides, the CDR3 is TGTGCCAGCGCGACAGGGGACACTGAAGCTTTCTTT.

This clonotype was observed at least ten times. This chain uses TRBV28 with TRBJ1-2; possibly TRBD1 for D (6 bases). This CDR3 spans 16 amino acids. Trimming pared 5 bases from V and 4 bases from J, leaving 20 bases between. CDR1 and CDR2 (germline): MDHEN, SYDVKM. The CDR3 region is CASSPLPRGNIYGYTF. DNA of the CDR3: TGTGCCAGCAGTCCTTTACCTAGGGGGAACATCTATGGCTACACCTTC.

This clonotype showed up just a few times. V gene TRBV15 combines with J gene TRBJ2-2, with D uncertain. Germline CDR1 reads LNHNV; CDR2 reads YYDKDF (reference sequence). The V end lost 3 bases, the J end lost 6 bases, and 11 bases lay between the germline ends. The CDR3 is 14 amino acids. The CDR3 reads CATSRRTTPGELFF. The CDR3 nucleotides are TGTGCCACCAGCAGGCGGACGACGCCCGGGGAGCTGTTTTTT. The complete variable domain, with remaining parts taken from reference TRBV15 and TRBJ2-2, reads DAMVIQNPRYQVTQFGKPVTLSCSQTLNHNVMYWYQQKSSQAPKLLFHYYDKDFNNEADTPDNFQSRRPNTSFCFLDIRSPGLGDTAMYLCATSRRTTPGELFFGEGSRLTVL.

This clonotype has only a few counts. The chain employs TRBV4-3 and TRBJ2-5, with D possibly matching TRBD2 (6 bases). The CDR3 is 14 amino acids. Trimming took 0 bases from V and 4 from J, leaving 9 bases between them. Germline CDR1 is LGHNA and CDR2 is YSLEER. The CDR3 DNA sequence: TGCGCCAGCAGCCAAGATGGAGGGCGAGAGACCCAGTACTTC. It yields the protein CASSQDGGRETQYF.

The chain recombines TRBV19 with TRBJ1-6, with TRBD1 matching over 7 bases. CDR3 length: 14 amino acids. Germline V gene data show CDR1 as LNHDA and CDR2 as SQIVND (reference sequence). With 6 bases clipped from V and 8 bases from J, the junction kept 7 bases outside the gene matches. This CDR3 is CASRLTGTDSPLHF. CDR3 nucleotide sequence: TGTGCCAGTAGACTGACAGGGACGGATTCACCCCTCCACTTT.